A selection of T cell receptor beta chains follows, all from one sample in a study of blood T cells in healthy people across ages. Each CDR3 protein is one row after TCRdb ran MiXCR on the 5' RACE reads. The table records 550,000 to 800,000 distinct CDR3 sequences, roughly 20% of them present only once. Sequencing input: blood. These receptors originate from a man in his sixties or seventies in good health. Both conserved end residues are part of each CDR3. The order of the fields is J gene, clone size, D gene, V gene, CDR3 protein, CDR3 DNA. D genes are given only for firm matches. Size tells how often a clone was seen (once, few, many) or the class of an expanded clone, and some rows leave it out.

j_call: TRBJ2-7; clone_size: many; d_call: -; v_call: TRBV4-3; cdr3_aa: CASSQELGYEQYF; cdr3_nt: TGCGCCAGCAGCCAAGAATTGGGGTACGAGCAGTACTTC
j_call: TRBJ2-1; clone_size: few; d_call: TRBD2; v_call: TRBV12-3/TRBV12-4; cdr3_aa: CASSSGRAGDGYNEQFF; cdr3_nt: TGTGCCAGCAGTTCCGGGAGGGCCGGGGATGGGTACAATGAGCAGTTCTTC
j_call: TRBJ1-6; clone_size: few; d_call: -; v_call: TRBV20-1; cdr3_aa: CSATRDKISPLHF; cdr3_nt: TGCAGTGCCACCCGGGACAAGATCTCACCCCTCCACTTT
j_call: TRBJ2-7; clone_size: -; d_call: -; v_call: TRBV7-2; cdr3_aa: CASSSSRATYEQYF; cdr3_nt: TGTGCCAGCAGCTCAAGCAGAGCGACCTACGAGCAGTACTTC
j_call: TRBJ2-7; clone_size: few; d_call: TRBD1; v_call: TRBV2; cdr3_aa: CASSEGQGSEQYF; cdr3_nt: TGTGCCAGCAGTGAGGGACAGGGTAGCGAGCAGTACTTC
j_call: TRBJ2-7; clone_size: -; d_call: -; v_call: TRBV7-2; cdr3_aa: CASSLGKGWEQYF; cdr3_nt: TGTGCCAGCAGCTTAGGCAAGGGGTGGGAGCAGTACTTC
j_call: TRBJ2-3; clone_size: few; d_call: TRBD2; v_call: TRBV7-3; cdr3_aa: CASSSTSGSIDTQYF; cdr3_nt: TGTGCCAGCAGCTCGACTAGCGGGAGTATAGATACGCAGTATTTT
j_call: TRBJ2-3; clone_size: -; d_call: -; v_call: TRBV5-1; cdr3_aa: CASSLDPDTQYF; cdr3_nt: TGCGCCAGCAGCTTGGATCCAGATACGCAGTATTTT
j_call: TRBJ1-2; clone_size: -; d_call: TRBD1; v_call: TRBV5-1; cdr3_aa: CASSHGQDNYGYTF; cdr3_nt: TGCGCCAGCAGCCATGGACAGGATAACTATGGCTACACCTTC
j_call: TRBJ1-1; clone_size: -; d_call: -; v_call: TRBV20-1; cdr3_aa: CSARGQITEAFF; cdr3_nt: TGCAGTGCTAGGGGACAAATCACTGAAGCTTTCTTT
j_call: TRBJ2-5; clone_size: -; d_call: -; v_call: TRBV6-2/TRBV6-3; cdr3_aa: CASSYSRDDLQETQYF; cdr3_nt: TGTGCCAGCAGTTACAGCCGGGACGACCTCCAAGAGACCCAGTACTTC
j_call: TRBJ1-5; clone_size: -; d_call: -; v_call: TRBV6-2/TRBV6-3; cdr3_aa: CASSYYGQPQHF; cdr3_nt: TGTGCCAGCAGTTATTACGGTCAGCCCCAGCATTTT
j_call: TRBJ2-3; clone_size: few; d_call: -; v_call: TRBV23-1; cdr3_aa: CASSPWDTQYF; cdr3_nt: TGCGCCAGCAGCCCTTGGGATACGCAGTATTTT
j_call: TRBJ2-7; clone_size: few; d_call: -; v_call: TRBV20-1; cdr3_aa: CSARVRMYEQYF; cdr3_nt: TGCAGTGCTAGAGTCCGGATGTACGAGCAGTACTTC
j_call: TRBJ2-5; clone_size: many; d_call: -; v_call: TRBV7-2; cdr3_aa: CASSSTETQYF; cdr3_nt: TGTGCCAGCAGCTCTACGGAGACCCAGTACTTC
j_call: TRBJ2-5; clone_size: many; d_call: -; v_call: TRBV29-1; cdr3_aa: CSVAQGRETQYF; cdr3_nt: TGCAGCGTTGCTCAGGGGCGAGAGACCCAGTACTTC
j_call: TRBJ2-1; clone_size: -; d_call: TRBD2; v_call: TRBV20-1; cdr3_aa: CSARAGGPYNEQFF; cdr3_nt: TGCAGTGCTAGGGCGGGAGGGCCTTACAATGAGCAGTTCTTC
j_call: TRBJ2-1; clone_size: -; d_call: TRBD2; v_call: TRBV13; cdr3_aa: CASSPNTRLAGAGYNEQFF; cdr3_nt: TGTGCCAGCAGCCCAAACACACGACTAGCGGGAGCGGGCTACAATGAGCAGTTCTTC
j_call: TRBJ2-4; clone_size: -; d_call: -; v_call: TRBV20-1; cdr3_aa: CSARDPGAGGAKNIQYF; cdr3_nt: TGCAGTGCTAGAGATCCGGGGGCTGGGGGAGCCAAAAACATTCAGTACTTC
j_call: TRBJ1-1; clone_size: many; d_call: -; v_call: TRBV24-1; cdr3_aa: CATSDLGGRRKNTEAFF; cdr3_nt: TGTGCCACCAGTGATTTGGGGGGGCGCCGGAAGAACACTGAAGCTTTCTTT
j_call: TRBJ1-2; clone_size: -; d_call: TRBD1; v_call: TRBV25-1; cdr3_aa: CASSDPQYRGLIYGYTF; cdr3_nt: TGTGCCAGCAGTGACCCCCAATACAGGGGGCTTATCTATGGCTACACCTTC
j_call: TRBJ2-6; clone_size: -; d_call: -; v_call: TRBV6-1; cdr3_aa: CASGIQSSGANVLTF; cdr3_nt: TGTGCCAGCGGGATACAGAGCTCTGGGGCCAACGTCCTGACTTTC
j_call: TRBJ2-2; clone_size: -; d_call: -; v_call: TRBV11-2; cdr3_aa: CASQILTGELFF; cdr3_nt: TGTGCCAGCCAAATCTTAACCGGGGAGCTGTTTTTT
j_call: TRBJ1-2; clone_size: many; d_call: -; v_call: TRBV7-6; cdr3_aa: CASSLGPGFPNYGYTF; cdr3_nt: TGTGCCAGCAGCTTAGGACCCGGGTTCCCTAACTATGGCTACACCTTC
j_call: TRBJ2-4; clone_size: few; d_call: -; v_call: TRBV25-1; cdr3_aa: CASRPTDSMSNIQYF; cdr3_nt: TGTGCCAGCAGGCCTACGGACAGCATGTCGAACATTCAGTACTTC
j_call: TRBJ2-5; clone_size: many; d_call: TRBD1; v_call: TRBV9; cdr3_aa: CASSGWTGGRETQYF; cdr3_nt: TGTGCCAGCAGCGGTTGGACAGGGGGAAGGGAGACCCAGTACTTC
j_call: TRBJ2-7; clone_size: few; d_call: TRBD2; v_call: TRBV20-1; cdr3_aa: CSARTSGRSHSYEQYF; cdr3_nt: TGCAGTGCTAGAACTAGCGGGAGGTCCCACTCCTACGAGCAGTACTTC
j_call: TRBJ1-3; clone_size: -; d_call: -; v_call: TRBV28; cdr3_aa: CASGTSGNTINF; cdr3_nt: TGTGCCAGCGGGACTAGTGGAAACACCATAAATTTT
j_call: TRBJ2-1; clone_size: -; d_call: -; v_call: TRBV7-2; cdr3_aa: CASSLSKWNEQFF; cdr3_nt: TGTGCCAGCAGCTTAAGCAAGTGGAATGAGCAGTTCTTC
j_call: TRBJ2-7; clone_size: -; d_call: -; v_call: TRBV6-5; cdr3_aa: CASRQPGASYEQYF; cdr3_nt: TGTGCCAGCAGGCAGCCGGGAGCCTCCTACGAGCAGTACTTC
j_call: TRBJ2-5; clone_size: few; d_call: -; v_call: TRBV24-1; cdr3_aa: CATSDSGPSSETQYF; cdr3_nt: TGTGCCACCAGTGACTCAGGACCGTCCTCAGAGACCCAGTACTTC